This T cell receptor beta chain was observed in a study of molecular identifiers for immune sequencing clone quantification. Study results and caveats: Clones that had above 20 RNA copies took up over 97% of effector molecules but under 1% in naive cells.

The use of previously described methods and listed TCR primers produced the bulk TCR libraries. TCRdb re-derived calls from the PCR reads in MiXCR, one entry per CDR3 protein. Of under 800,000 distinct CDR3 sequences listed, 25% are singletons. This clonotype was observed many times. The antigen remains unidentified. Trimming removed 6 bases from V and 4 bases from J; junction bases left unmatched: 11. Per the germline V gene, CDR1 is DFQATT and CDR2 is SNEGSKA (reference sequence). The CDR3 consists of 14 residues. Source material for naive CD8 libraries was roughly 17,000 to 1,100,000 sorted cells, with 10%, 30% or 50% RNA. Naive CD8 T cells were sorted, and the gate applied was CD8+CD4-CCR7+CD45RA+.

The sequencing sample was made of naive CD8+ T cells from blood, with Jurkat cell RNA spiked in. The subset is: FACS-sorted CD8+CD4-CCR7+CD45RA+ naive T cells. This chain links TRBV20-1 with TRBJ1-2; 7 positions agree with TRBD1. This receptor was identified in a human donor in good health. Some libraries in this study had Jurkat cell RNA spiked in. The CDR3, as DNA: TGCAGTGCAGACAACCAAGGGACAGCCTATGGCTACACCTTC. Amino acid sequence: CSADNQGTAYGYTF.